This entry lists 9 T cell receptor beta chains sequenced from one sample in a study of human T cells and chemical hapten exposure. Time point described: patch test 2, 6 weeks after DPC sensitization. The treatment was: therapeutic diphenylcyclopropenone sensitization with weekly scalp DPC. In TCRdb, the RACE reads were re-called with MiXCR into one record per CDR3 protein. This table holds over 85,000 distinct CDR3 sequences, 9% to 9.5% found once. Source: whole blood, taken in connection with sensitization to the hapten diphenylcyclopropenone (DPC). The source is a woman aged 35 to 49 with alopecia areata. Some clones in this sample may be carry-over from other donors' samples.

V gene TRBV5-1 combines with J gene TRBJ1-1; D ambiguous. The ends were cut back, 0 bases at V and 0 bases at J, with 9 bases in the middle. CDR1 SGHRS and CDR2 YFSETQ come from the germline V gene. The CDR3 has 15 amino acids. The CDR3 loop reads CASSLAGRLNTEAFF. The CDR3 DNA sequence: TGCGCCAGCAGCTTGGCCGGACGCTTGAACACTGAAGCTTTCTTT. The entire variable domain, with the rest obtained from reference TRBV5-1 and TRBJ1-1, is as follows: KAGVTQTPRYLIKTRGQQVTLSCSPISGHRSVSWYQQTPGQGLQFLFEYFSETQRNKGNFPGRFSGRQFSNSRSEMNVSTLELGDSALYLCASSLAGRLNTEAFFGQGTRLTVV.

This clonotype came up many times. The rearrangement links TRBV7-8 to TRBJ1-6, with 7 bases aligning to TRBD1. The CDR3 has 16 amino acids. Germline CDR1 reads SGHVS; CDR2 reads FQNEAQ. Losses at the gene ends were 1 base for V and 6 bases for J; bases not matched to a gene: 6. CDR3 DNA sequence: TGTGCCAGCAGCTTAGGTTATGGGGACAGTAATTCACCCCTCCACTTT. Translation: CASSLGYGDSNSPLHF.

This clonotype was seen only a few times. V and J are TRBV7-9 and TRBJ1-5, with D hard to call. The germline V gene has CDR1 SEHNR and CDR2 FQNEAQ (reference sequence). Trimming left V 1 base short and J 4 bases short, with 11 bases between. CDR3 length: 15 amino acids. CDR3 sequence: CASSLEGRENQPQHF. DNA for the CDR3: TGTGCCAGCAGCTTAGAGGGCAGAGAGAATCAGCCCCAGCATTTT.

The rearrangement uses TRBV10-3 and TRBJ2-5; unclear D gene. V lost 3 bases, J lost 5 bases, and 10 bases lay in between. This CDR3 is 13 amino acids long. From germline, CDR1 is ENHRY and CDR2 SYGVKD. Here the CDR3 reads CAISDAAAETQYF. CDR3 in DNA: TGTGCCATCAGTGACGCGGCAGCGGAGACCCAGTACTTC.

This clonotype was observed many times. This chain joins TRBV20-1 and TRBJ2-5, with 8 bases lining up with TRBD1. Germline assignment: CDR1 DFQATT and CDR2 SNEGSKA (reference sequence). The CDR3 extends over 15 amino acids. J was trimmed by 5 bases and V by 3 bases; bases with no gene match: 11. CDR3 sequence reads: CSASPPGQGEETQYF. The CDR3, as DNA: TGCAGTGCTAGCCCCCCCGGACAGGGTGAGGAGACCCAGTACTTC.

This clonotype was seen at least ten times. A junction end diverges from the germline sequence, so it may reflect a read error. The genes are TRBV7-8 and TRBJ1-5; D gene uncertain. CDR1 is SGHVS, CDR2 FQNEAQ, per germline. The length of the CDR3 is 15 residues. CDR3 sequence reads: CASSLGRASNQPQHF. Here the CDR3 DNA reads TGTGCCAGCAGTTTAGGGCGGGCTAGCAATCAGCCCCAGCATTTT.

The V gene is TRBV23-1, the J gene TRBJ1-2; D may be TRBD1 (5 bases). TRBV23-1 is filed as an ORF, its function uncertain. The CDR3 is 16 amino acids. V lost 0 bases to trimming and J lost 9 bases, with 20 bases between them. CDR3 in DNA: TGCGCCAGCAGTCAATCGGTGCCGTTAACCCGGGGACGCTACACCTTC. This sequence encodes CASSQSVPLTRGRYTF.

This clonotype has only a few counts. The gene calls are TRBV7-2 and TRBJ2-7, with TRBD1 matching 7 bases. The CDR3 contains 16 residues. Germline assignment: CDR1 SGHTA and CDR2 FQGNSA. V shed 5 bases, J shed 3 bases, and the junction held 13 bases outside the gene matches. CDR3 residues: CASSPRIRDSLYEQYF. DNA for the CDR3: TGTGCCAGCAGCCCAAGAATCAGGGACAGCCTCTACGAGCAGTACTTC.

The chain combines TRBV12-3 or TRBV12-4 with TRBJ1-4, with 9 bases aligning to TRBD1. The CDR3 runs 15 residues. V lost 6 bases to trimming and J lost 6 bases; unmatched junction nucleotides: 8. The CDR3 region is CASSRTGGADEKLFF. For the CDR3, the DNA is TGTGCCAGCAGCCGTACAGGGGGCGCAGATGAAAAACTGTTTTTT.